A selection of T cell receptor beta chains follows, all from one sample in a study of early T cells in non-severe SARS-CoV-2 infection. Each CDR3 protein gets one entry after TCRdb re-called the 5' RACE reads with MiXCR. The sample has 71,000 or so distinct CDR3 sequences, roughly 13% seen once. The source material was whole blood. These receptors were obtained from an adult who was a healthcare worker with PCR-confirmed SARS-CoV-2 infection or an uninfected control (not recorded which). CDR3s include the opening cysteine and the closing phenylalanine or tryptophan. D genes are given only for firm matches. A row's size may be missing; if present it is once, few, many or a size class.

clone_size	d_call	v_call	j_call	cdr3_aa	cdr3_nt
few	TRBD2	TRBV2	TRBJ2-5	CASSDVAGGKETQYF	TGTGCCAGCAGTGATGTAGCGGGGGGCAAAGAGACCCAGTACTTC
many	TRBD1	TRBV29-1	TRBJ2-7	CSAQDRAAYEQYF	TGCAGCGCCCAGGACAGGGCTGCCTACGAGCAGTACTTC
-	-	TRBV12-3/TRBV12-4	TRBJ2-4	CASSGGVAKNIQYF	TGTGCCAGCAGTGGGGGCGTAGCCAAAAACATTCAGTACTTC
-	-	TRBV20-1	TRBJ1-5	CSASQGIRQPQHF	TGCAGTGCTAGTCAGGGTATCCGACAGCCCCAGCATTTT
few	-	TRBV5-1	TRBJ1-2	CASSLVGDYGYTF	TGCGCCAGCAGCTTGGTAGGGGACTATGGCTACACCTTC
few	-	TRBV7-8	TRBJ1-1	CASSLGRLTEAFF	TGTGCCAGCAGCTTAGGACGGCTCACTGAAGCTTTCTTT
-	-	TRBV7-2	TRBJ2-3	CASSLQRGTTDTQYF	TGTGCCAGCAGCCTTCAGAGAGGAACCACAGATACGCAGTATTTT
-	TRBD1	TRBV28	TRBJ1-1	CASTRDRGGTEAFF	TGTGCCAGCACCCGGGACAGGGGCGGAACTGAAGCTTTCTTT
-	-	TRBV12-3/TRBV12-4	TRBJ2-5	CASSPGRDGETQYF	TGTGCCAGCAGTCCCGGTCGGGATGGGGAGACCCAGTACTTC
few	-	TRBV29-1	TRBJ1-1	CSVIQPRGTEAFF	TGCAGCGTGATCCAACCGAGGGGTACTGAAGCTTTCTTT
few	-	TRBV6-2/TRBV6-3	TRBJ2-1	CASGWARGVNEQFF	TGTGCCAGCGGATGGGCCCGGGGCGTCAATGAGCAGTTCTTC
few	-	TRBV20-1	TRBJ2-5	CSAGAGAQETQYF	TGCAGTGCTGGGGCGGGGGCTCAAGAGACCCAGTACTTC
few	TRBD2	TRBV7-8	TRBJ2-3	CASSLTPAGTDTQYF	TGTGCCAGCAGCCTAACCCCAGCGGGAACAGATACGCAGTATTTT
-	TRBD2	TRBV7-9	TRBJ2-1	CASSSPSGGANEQFF	TGTGCCAGCAGCTCCCCCAGCGGGGGGGCAAATGAGCAGTTCTTC
few	TRBD2	TRBV12-3/TRBV12-4	TRBJ2-5	CASNTFAGGALKETQYF	TGTGCCAGCAACACATTTGCCGGGGGGGCCTTGAAAGAGACCCAGTACTTC
many	-	TRBV7-2	TRBJ1-5	CASSLDSGQPQHF	TGTGCCAGCAGCTTAGACTCGGGTCAGCCCCAGCATTTT
many	-	TRBV20-1	TRBJ1-2	CSASRQDDGYTF	TGCAGTGCTAGTAGGCAGGACGACGGCTACACCTTC
few	TRBD1	TRBV20-1	TRBJ2-3	CSAGTGGDDTQYF	TGCAGTGCCGGGACAGGGGGCGACGATACGCAGTATTTT
-	TRBD1	TRBV2	TRBJ2-1	CASSPRTGAYNEQFF	TGTGCCAGCAGCCCCCGGACAGGGGCCTACAATGAGCAGTTCTTC
few	-	TRBV29-1	TRBJ2-5	CSVEEWQGIETQYF	TGCAGCGTTGAAGAATGGCAGGGGATAGAGACCCAGTACTTC
-	-	TRBV12-3/TRBV12-4	TRBJ1-1	CASSSGVYTEAFF	TGTGCCAGCAGTTCCGGGGTATACACTGAAGCTTTCTTT
-	-	TRBV11-2	TRBJ2-4	CASSPTGVGKNIQYF	TGTGCCAGCAGCCCTACGGGGGTAGGCAAAAACATTCAGTACTTC